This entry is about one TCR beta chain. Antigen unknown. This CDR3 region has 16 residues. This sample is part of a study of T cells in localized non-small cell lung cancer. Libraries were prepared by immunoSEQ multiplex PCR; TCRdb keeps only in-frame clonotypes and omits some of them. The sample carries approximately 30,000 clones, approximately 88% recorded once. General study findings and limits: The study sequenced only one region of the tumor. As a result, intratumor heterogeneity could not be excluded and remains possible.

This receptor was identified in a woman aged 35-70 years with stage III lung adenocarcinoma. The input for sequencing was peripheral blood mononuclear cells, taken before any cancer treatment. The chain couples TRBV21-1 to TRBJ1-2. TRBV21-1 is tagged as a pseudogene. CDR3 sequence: CASSTLRAGWPYGYTF. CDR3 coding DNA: TGTGCCAGCAGCACCCTTAGGGCTGGGTGGCCCTATGGCTACACCTTC.